A single sample gave rise to the 15 T cell receptor beta chains below, sequenced in a study of metastatic and nonmetastatic thyroid tumors. Patients were all untreated before their thyroid surgery. TCRdb re-called the PCR reads via MiXCR. The sample includes about 9,000 clones, about 14% of them seen just once. The sequenced sample was blood. These receptors all stem from a female donor with papillary thyroid cancer or a benign thyroid nodule (not recorded which). Some clones in this sample may be carry-over from other donors' samples.

The chain recombines TRBV27 with TRBJ1-6; possible D gene TRBD1, 6 bases. Between the trimmed V and J ends, which lost 2 bases and 10 bases, there was a span of 15 bases. This CDR3 is built from 15 residues. Germline V lookup: CDR1 MNHEY, CDR2 SMNVEV (reference sequence). This CDR3 is CASSLRWGAQSPLHF. The CDR3 bases are TGTGCCAGCAGTTTAAGGTGGGGGGCTCAGTCACCCCTCCACTTT.

Many counts were recorded for this clone. Just one base apart from a much larger clone, this may be a read error. The chain recombines TRBV20-1 with TRBJ1-1; no clear D gene. Trimming took off 7 bases at V and 2 bases at J, with 20 bases between the two ends. This CDR3 is 15 amino acids long. Germline CDR1 is DFQATT and CDR2 is SNEGSKA (reference sequence). The CDR3 DNA sequence: TGCAGTGTTTCCCCGGCCTACTCGGGAAACACTGAAGCTTTCTTT. Its translation: CSVSPAYSGNTEAFF.

Ten or more counts support this clone. Within the sample, other DNA sequences also encode this same CDR3. V is TRBV20-1 and J is TRBJ2-6; D is unresolved. The V end lost 0 bases, the J end lost 0 bases, and 15 bases lay between the germline ends. The CDR3 runs 18 residues. From germline, CDR1 is DFQATT and CDR2 SNEGSKA (reference sequence). CDR3 sequence (DNA): TGCAGTGCTAGAGACCTCCGGGCGACCCCCTCTGGGGCCAACGTCCTGACTTTC. As protein: CSARDLRATPSGANVLTF.

This clone is judged medium-sized. The chain employs TRBV6-1 and TRBJ1-4, with 7 nucleotides matching TRBD1. This CDR3 region has 16 residues. V gave up 8 bases and J gave up 8 bases; unmatched junction bases: 17. CDR1 and CDR2 from the germline V gene are MNHNS and SASEGT. CDR3 in amino acids: CASGKKPYRGGEKLFF. As DNA, the CDR3 is TGTGCCAGCGGCAAGAAGCCCTACAGGGGCGGGGAAAAACTGTTTTTT.

This clone is medium-sized. The chain recombines TRBV4-1 with TRBJ1-2; D perhaps matches TRBD1 (5 bases). Trimming shortened V by 0 bases and J by 8 bases, and 16 bases separated the two germline ends. The CDR3 runs 15 residues. Germline CDR1 and CDR2: MGHRA and YSYEKL. The CDR3 loop reads CASSQDLSQRGGYTF. The CDR3, as DNA: TGCGCCAGCAGCCAAGATCTGTCCCAAAGGGGAGGCTACACCTTC.

Only a few counts were recorded for this clone. The gene calls are TRBV28 and TRBJ2-7; tentative D call: TRBD1 (6 bases). Germline-derived CDR1 and CDR2 are MDHEN and SYDVKM. The CDR3 is 17 residues long. V gave up 4 bases and J gave up 7 bases, with 26 bases separating them. The CDR3 sequence is CASSSLAPTGTLFEQYF. For the CDR3, the DNA is TGTGCCAGCAGTTCCCTTGCCCCCACCGGGACACTTTTTGAGCAGTACTTC.

This clone was recorded a few times. This chain joins TRBV12-3 or TRBV12-4 and TRBJ1-2; D possibly corresponds to TRBD1 (5 bases). CDR3 length: 13 residues. The ends were cut back, 5 bases at V and 8 bases at J, with 15 bases in the middle. The CDR3 loop reads CASSPRGWKGYTF. CDR3 DNA: TGTGCCAGCAGTCCCCGGGGCTGGAAGGGCTACACCTTC.

This rearrangement joins TRBV27 to TRBJ1-6, with a possible D match to TRBD1 (5 bases). CDR1 MNHEY and CDR2 SMNVEV come from the germline V gene (reference sequence). This CDR3 is built from 15 residues. Trimming took 5 bases from V and 9 from J, leaving 17 bases between them. The CDR3 reads CASSESGQGRSPLHF. The CDR3 DNA reads TGTGCCAGCAGTGAATCAGGGCAGGGACGTTCACCCCTCCACTTT.

This clone was detected a few times. The chain joins TRBV10-3 to TRBJ1-2; TRBD1 agrees at 8 bases. This CDR3 is built from 17 residues. Germline lookup yields CDR1 ENHRY and CDR2 SYGVKD. With V trimmed by 6 bases and J by 6 bases, 18 bases remained unmatched. For the CDR3, the DNA is TGTGCCATCAGGGAAAAACACCTGACAGGGGAGGTCGATGGCTACACCTTC. It translates to CAIREKHLTGEVDGYTF.

By share, this clone ranks as medium-sized. The chain links TRBV6-1 to TRBJ2-5; 7 bases are shared with TRBD1. Trimming cost V 8 bases and J 3 bases; bases outside gene matches: 18. Germline CDR1 MNHNS, CDR2 SASEGT. CDR3 length equals 17 residues. The DNA for the CDR3 is TGTGCCAGCCGAGGGCCGACAGGGAAAAAATTAGAAGAGACCCAGTACTTC. Protein sequence: CASRGPTGKKLEETQYF.

This clone appeared many times. A much more abundant neighbour one base away suggests this may be a read error. This CDR3 is also generated by other DNA sequences in the sample. The CDR3 DNA is TGCAGTGCTAGGAGGGCAGGGTGGTCGAACTATGGTTACACCTTC. Translation gives CSARRAGWSNYGYTF. The chain is built from TRBV20-1 and TRBJ1-2; D perhaps matches TRBD1 (5 bases). The CDR3 runs to 15 residues. CDR1 and CDR2 (germline): DFQATT, SNEGSKA (reference sequence).

This clone was seen a handful of times. The identical CDR3 is also encoded by other nucleotide sequences in the sample. The V call is TRBV7-2, the J call TRBJ1-2, with 7 nucleotides matching TRBD1. CDR3 length: 12 residues. The germline CDR1 and CDR2 sequences are SGHTA and FQGNSA. With 5 bases clipped from V and 7 bases from J, the junction kept 4 bases outside the gene matches. The DNA for the CDR3 is TGTGCCAGCAGCCTACACAGGGGTGGCTACACCTTC. Its protein is CASSLHRGGYTF.

The rearrangement uses TRBV4-3 and TRBJ1-1, with D possibly TRBD1 on 5 matching bases. The germline CDR1 and CDR2 sequences are LGHNA and YSLEER. CDR3 size: 14 residues. Trimming removed 0 bases at V and 8 bases at J, with 13 bases between. CDR3 nucleotide sequence: TGCGCCAGCAGCCAAGAAAGGGGACTCTACGAAGCTTTCTTT. This codes for CASSQERGLYEAFF.

In this sample, this clone is medium-sized. The V gene is TRBV20-1, the J gene TRBJ1-2; D is uncertain. CDR3 length equals 13 residues. The germline V and J ends were trimmed by 3 bases and 4 bases, with 12 bases remaining between them. CDR1 and CDR2 (germline): DFQATT, SNEGSKA (reference sequence). The CDR3 nucleotides read TGCAGTGCTAGGCCAGACACTAGCTATGGCTACACCTTC. Its protein product is CSARPDTSYGYTF.

The chain recombines TRBV28 with TRBJ2-7; tentatively, D is TRBD1 (5 bases). CDR3 size: 14 residues. The germline CDR1 and CDR2 sequences are MDHEN and SYDVKM. V was cut by 3 bases and J by 4 bases, with 13 bases left in between. CDR3 protein: CASSLRQGAYEQYF. In nucleotides, the CDR3 is TGTGCCAGCAGTTTGAGGCAGGGTGCGTACGAGCAGTACTTC.